The next 29 T cell receptor beta chains were all read from a single sample in a study of blood T cell repertoires in COVID-19. Clones were sequenced by immunoSEQ multiplex PCR, and TCRdb holds only the in-frame ones, with some missing. This table has 250,000 or so clones, over 80% appearing once. The specimen was peripheral blood. The source of these receptors is a woman between 40 and 50 years old who had recovered from COVID-19.

The CDR3 DNA reads TGTGCCAGCAGTGAAGAAAGAAGAGGGTTGGACACTGAAGCTTTCTTT. Encoded protein: CASSEERRGLDTEAFF. The chain is built from TRBV25-1 and TRBJ1-1; no clear D. The length of the CDR3 is 16 residues. Germline lookup yields CDR1 MGHDK and CDR2 SYGVNS. V shed 2 bases and J shed 3 bases, with 16 bases lying between them. Complete variable domain (other parts from reference TRBV25-1 and TRBJ1-1): EADIYQTPRYLVIGTGKKITLECSQTMGHDKMYWYQQDPGMELHLIHYSYGVNSTEKGDLSSESTVSRIRTEHFPLTLESARPSHTSQYLCASSEERRGLDTEAFFGQGTRLTVV.

The chain employs TRBV18 and TRBJ2-7; 7 nucleotides align to TRBD2. CDR3 length: 15 residues. V lost 2 bases, J lost 1 base, and 5 bases stayed unmatched. Germline V gene sequence: CDR1 KGHSH, CDR2 LQKENI. DNA for the CDR3: TGTGCCAGCTCACCAGGGGAGGGTAGGTCCTACGAGCAGTACTTC. Encoded protein: CASSPGEGRSYEQYF.

The chain is built from TRBV5-6 and TRBJ2-7; D is possibly TRBD1 (5 bases). CDR3 length: 13 residues. The germline V and J ends were trimmed by 0 bases and 3 bases, with 7 bases remaining between them. The germline V gene has CDR1 SGHDT and CDR2 YYEEEE. Here the CDR3 DNA reads TGTGCCAGCAGCTTGGGACAGAACTACGAGCAGTACTTC. Protein product: CASSLGQNYEQYF.

The CDR3 sequence: CASSRGAYFTEAFF. The CDR3 DNA sequence: TGCGCCAGCAGCCGGGGGGCCTATTTCACCGAAGCTTTCTTT. V is TRBV5-1 and J is TRBJ1-1; D may be TRBD1 (6 bases). Germline V gene lookup returns CDR1 SGHRS and CDR2 YFSETQ. Trimming stripped 4 bases from V and 8 bases from J, with 18 bases between. This CDR3 is 14 amino acids long.

The chain links TRBV3-1 (or the pseudogene TRBV3-2) to TRBJ2-3; 7 nucleotides line up with TRBD1. This CDR3 is built from 13 residues. Germline V gives CDR1 LGHDT, CDR2 YNNKEL (reference sequence). V lost 5 bases to trimming and J lost 11 bases; unmatched junction nucleotides: 10. CDR3 protein: CASSDGTVYGQYF. CDR3 sequence (DNA): TGTGCCAGCAGCGATGGGACAGTCTATGGGCAGTATTTT.

Here the CDR3 reads CASSHRGARGNYGYTF. The CDR3 region has the DNA TGCGCCAGCAGCCATCGGGGCGCGCGGGGAAACTATGGCTACACCTTC. The chain combines TRBV4-1 with TRBJ1-2, with D perhaps TRBD1 (5 bases). CDR1 is MGHRA, CDR2 YSYEKL, per germline. V was cut by 3 bases and J by 2 bases, with 16 bases left in between. The CDR3 loop spans 16 amino acids.

The gene calls are TRBV2 and TRBJ2-1; TRBD1 agrees at 7 bases. Germline CDR1 SNHLY, CDR2 FYNNEI. The length of the CDR3 is 14 residues. V lost 4 bases and J lost 7; bases outside the gene matches: 7. The CDR3 region has the DNA TGTGCCAGCAGTGCGATGACAGGGTCTAATGAGCAGTTCTTC. Protein: CASSAMTGSNEQFF. The full variable domain, with the rest looked up from reference TRBV2 and TRBJ2-1, is EPEVTQTPSHQVTQMGQEVILRCVPISNHLYFYWYRQILGQKVEFLVSFYNNEISEKSEIFDDQFSVERPDGSNFTLKIRSTKLEDSAMYFCASSAMTGSNEQFFGPGTRLTVL.

As to this clone: In the same sample, other DNA sequences code for this CDR3. DNA for the CDR3: TGCGCCAGCAGCTTGCGCGGACAGAACACTGAAGCTTTCTTT. Its translation is CASSLRGQNTEAFF. J is TRBJ1-1 and V is TRBV5-1; D may be TRBD1 (5 bases). V lost 1 base to trimming and J lost 1 base, with 8 bases between them. CDR3 length: 14 amino acids. Germline CDR1 is SGHRS and CDR2 is YFSETQ.

The chain combines TRBV15 with TRBJ2-2; 7 nucleotides align to TRBD2. This CDR3 is built from 12 residues. CDR1 is LNHNV, CDR2 YYDKDF, per germline (reference sequence). V shed 8 bases, J shed 5 bases, and the junction held 2 bases outside the gene matches. In DNA form, the CDR3 reads TGTGCCACCCTGGGGGGGACCGGGGAGCTGTTTTTT. This codes for CATLGGTGELFF.

The CDR3: CASSEWMGDSYEQYF. CDR3 in DNA: TGTGCCAGCAGTGAATGGATGGGAGACTCCTACGAGCAGTACTTC. The chain links TRBV6-1 to TRBJ2-7; a weak D match, TRBD2 (5 bases). The CDR3 sequence is 15 residues long. Germline-derived CDR1 and CDR2 are MNHNS and SASEGT. V was cut by 2 bases and J by 0 bases, with 11 bases left in between.

The J gene is TRBJ1-2, the V gene TRBV5-6; D is unresolved. Germline V CDR1 and CDR2: SGHDT, YYEEEE. CDR3 length: 14 amino acids. V was cut by 0 bases and J by 4 bases, with 10 bases left in between. The CDR3 coding sequence is TGTGCCAGCAGCTTGGAGAGGGCGGTCTATGGCTACACCTTC. The encoded protein is CASSLERAVYGYTF.

This clone showed up just a few times. CDR3 region: CAITPTGDTDTQYF. CDR3 in DNA: TGTGCCATCACACCGACGGGAGACACAGATACGCAGTATTTT. This rearrangement joins TRBV10-3 to TRBJ2-3; tentatively, D is TRBD2 (6 bases). The CDR3 totals 14 residues. CDR1 is ENHRY, CDR2 SYGVKD, per germline. V shed 7 bases and J shed 2 bases, with 13 bases lying between them.

This chain links TRBV2 with TRBJ2-3; TRBD2 is a possible D gene (6 bases). The germline V and J ends were trimmed by 2 bases and 2 bases, with 17 bases remaining between them. This CDR3 comprises 17 residues. Germline CDR1 reads SNHLY; CDR2 reads FYNNEI. CDR3: CASSETARAGNTDTQYF. The CDR3, as DNA: TGTGCCAGCAGTGAAACCGCGAGGGCGGGGAACACAGATACGCAGTATTTT.

The V and J genes are TRBV10-1 and TRBJ2-2; 10 nucleotides line up with TRBD1. Germline V gene lookup returns CDR1 WNHNN and CDR2 SYGVQD (reference sequence). Trimming removed 5 bases from V and 4 bases from J; junction bases left unmatched: 7. CDR3 size: 16 residues. The CDR3 sequence: CASSRGQGSSTGELFF. The CDR3 DNA follows: TGCGCCAGCAGTCGGGGACAGGGGAGTAGCACCGGGGAGCTGTTTTTT.

A few counts support this clone. CDR3 residues: CASSLGGPITDTQYF. Here the CDR3 DNA reads TGTGCCAGCAGCTTAGGGGGGCCGATCACAGATACGCAGTATTTT. The chain recombines TRBV13 with TRBJ2-3, with a possible D match to TRBD1 (5 bases). The CDR3 covers 15 residues. Germline CDR1 is PRHDT and CDR2 is FYEKMQ (reference sequence). Trimming cost V 0 bases and J 2 bases, with 9 bases left between them.

The chain is built from TRBV7-9 and TRBJ1-1; D is undetermined. CDR3 length equals 14 residues. Germline V gene lookup returns CDR1 SEHNR and CDR2 FQNEAQ (reference sequence). Trimming removed 5 bases at V and 0 bases at J, with 10 bases between. The CDR3 DNA is TGTGCCAGCAGCCTCGATCGGTTGAACACTGAAGCTTTCTTT. Residues: CASSLDRLNTEAFF.

The V and J genes are TRBV30 and TRBJ2-7; TRBD1 matches at 7 bases. The CDR3 extends over 13 amino acids. Germline V gene lookup returns CDR1 GTSNPN and CDR2 SVGIG (reference sequence). The V and J ends lost 3 bases and 5 bases, in that order; junction bases with no gene match: 7. The CDR3 coding sequence is TGTGCCTGGAGCCTATGGGGGACAGACGAGCAGTACTTC. Translated, it gives CAWSLWGTDEQYF.

The genes are TRBV5-4 and TRBJ2-5; 13 positions match TRBD2. CDR3 length equals 17 residues. Germline values: CDR1 SGHNT, CDR2 YYREEE (reference sequence). J gave up 4 bases and V 5 bases, and 11 bases lay outside the gene matches. In DNA, the CDR3 is TGTGCCAGCAGTACCACTAGCGGGGGGGCCGTCGGAGAGACCCAGTACTTC. This codes for CASSTTSGGAVGETQYF.

The chain carries TRBV30 and TRBJ2-1; 13 nucleotides agree with TRBD2. The V gene's germline CDR1 is GTSNPN and CDR2 SVGIG (reference sequence). V lost 2 bases, J lost 7 bases, and 5 bases stayed unmatched. This CDR3 has 15 amino acids. CDR3 in amino acids: CAWSSRTSGGNEQFF. The CDR3 DNA is TGTGCCTGGAGTTCCCGGACTAGCGGGGGTAATGAGCAGTTCTTC.

V is TRBV4-2 and J is TRBJ1-4; D possibly corresponds to TRBD1 (5 bases). V lost 2 bases and J lost 4, with 14 bases in between. Looked up from germline, CDR1 is LGHNA and CDR2 is YNFKEQ. The CDR3 is 16 amino acids. The CDR3 here is CASSQRGAGSNEKLFF. In DNA form, the CDR3 reads TGTGCCAGCAGCCAACGCGGGGCGGGGAGTAATGAAAAACTGTTTTTT.

V gene TRBV19 combines with J gene TRBJ2-1; the match to TRBD1 covers 8 bases. The CDR3 is made up of 14 amino acids. The junction had 6 bases not matched to a gene; V was cut back by 6 bases and J by 5 bases. Germline loops: CDR1 LNHDA, CDR2 SQIVND (reference sequence). CDR3 in amino acids: CASRDRAINNEQFF. The DNA of the CDR3 is TGTGCCAGTAGGGACAGGGCAATCAACAATGAGCAGTTCTTC.

The chain joins TRBV5-6 to TRBJ2-3; D may be TRBD1 (5 bases). V was shortened by 0 bases and J by 0 bases, with 11 bases between the two germline ends. This CDR3 contains 16 residues. The germline V gene encodes CDR1 SGHDT and CDR2 YYEEEE. In DNA, the CDR3 is TGTGCCAGCAGCTTGGCAGGGAAGAGGAGCACAGATACGCAGTATTTT. This encodes CASSLAGKRSTDTQYF.

In DNA form, the CDR3 reads TGTGCCAGTAGTATAGCAGGGTTGGATGAGCAGTTCTTC. Protein sequence: CASSIAGLDEQFF. V usage is TRBV19 and J usage is TRBJ2-1; D is possibly TRBD1 (5 bases). This CDR3 contains 13 residues. Between the trimmed V and J ends, which lost 1 base and 8 bases, there was a span of 9 bases. Germline V CDR1 and CDR2: LNHDA, SQIVND (reference sequence).

This chain joins TRBV7-3 and TRBJ1-2, with a weak D call TRBD1 (6 bases). The V gene's germline CDR1 is SGHTA and CDR2 FQGTGA. The germline V and J ends were trimmed by 4 bases and 3 bases, with 18 bases remaining between them. This CDR3 region has 16 residues. This CDR3 is CASSSGRMDRHYGYTF. The CDR3 DNA reads as TGTGCCAGCAGCTCCGGGCGAATGGACAGACACTATGGCTACACCTTC.

The rearrangement joins TRBV5-4 to TRBJ2-5, with a possible D match to TRBD1 (6 bases). The ends were cut back, 4 bases at V and 5 bases at J, with 21 bases in the middle. CDR1 and CDR2 from the germline V gene are SGHNT and YYREEE (reference sequence). The CDR3 extends over 16 amino acids. This CDR3 reads CASSKRTTGIVETQYF. Written as DNA, the CDR3 is TGTGCCAGCAGCAAAAGAACCACAGGGATCGTTGAGACCCAGTACTTC.

In its sample, this clone was seen a few times. This chain connects TRBV30 to TRBJ2-2; 7 bases fit TRBD1. CDR1 and CDR2 (germline): GTSNPN, SVGIG (reference sequence). Trimming cost V 2 bases and J 6 bases; bases outside gene matches: 6. The CDR3 contains 14 residues. The CDR3 DNA is TGTGCCTGGAGTATGGGAACAGGGGCCGGGGAGCTGTTTTTT. Protein product: CAWSMGTGAGELFF.

The rearrangement links TRBV15 to TRBJ2-6; 7 bases map to TRBD2. The V gene end was trimmed by 5 bases and the J gene end by 2 bases; junction bases not matched to a gene: 6. Germline V CDR1 and CDR2: LNHNV, YYDKDF (reference sequence). This CDR3 spans 16 amino acids. Here the CDR3 reads CATSLLGGAGANVLTF. The CDR3 coding sequence is TGTGCCACCAGCCTCCTGGGGGGGGCTGGGGCCAACGTCCTGACTTTC.

As for this clone: Other DNA sequences in the same sample also yield this CDR3. The DNA of the CDR3 is TGTGCCAGCAGCCAAAGACTAGCAGAAGATACGCAGTATTTT. Residues: CASSQRLAEDTQYF. The gene calls are TRBV3-1 (or the pseudogene TRBV3-2) and TRBJ2-3, with 7 bases matching TRBD2. The germline V gene encodes CDR1 LGHDT and CDR2 YNNKEL (reference sequence). CDR3 length: 14 amino acids. The ends lost 2 bases at V and 5 bases at J; junction bases unmatched: 4.

This chain connects TRBV5-5 to TRBJ1-3; 9 nucleotides match TRBD1. The CDR3 has 15 residues. The trim removed 4 bases at V and 3 bases at J, leaving 5 bases unmatched. Germline V gene sequence: CDR1 SGHKS, CDR2 YYEKEE (reference sequence). DNA for the CDR3: TGTGCCAGCAGCCGAGGGACAGGGATTGGAAACACCATATATTTT. This gives the protein CASSRGTGIGNTIYF.